A single sample is the source of the 23 T cell receptor beta chains below, sequenced in a study of blood T cell repertoires in COVID-19. The table came from immunoSEQ multiplex PCR; TCRdb's copy has only in-frame clones and leaves some out. Of 200,000 to 250,000 clones listed, around nine tenths are singletons. The sequenced material came from peripheral blood. The receptors stem from a woman in her 70s with active or convalescent COVID-19.

This rearrangement joins TRBV6-2 or TRBV6-3 to TRBJ1-4, with 7 positions matching TRBD1. The length of the CDR3 is 13 residues. V lost 5 bases to trimming and J lost 6 bases; unmatched junction nucleotides: 3. CDR1 MNHEY and CDR2 SVGEGT come from the germline V gene. The CDR3 loop is CASSTGVDEKLFF. CDR3 DNA: TGTGCCAGCAGTACAGGGGTCGATGAAAAACTGTTTTTT.

The rearrangement links TRBV24-1 to TRBJ2-3; TRBD2 matches at 8 bases. Germline-derived CDR1 and CDR2 are KGHDR and SFDVKD. This CDR3 region has 14 residues. Trimming at V came to 5 bases and at J to 5 bases, leaving 5 bases not matched to a gene. CDR3 sequence reads: CATSVTSGGDTQYF. The CDR3 DNA follows: TGTGCCACCAGTGTAACTAGCGGTGGAGATACGCAGTATTTT.

The V call is TRBV27, the J call TRBJ2-2; tentative D call: TRBD2 (6 bases). The CDR3 length is 15 residues. Trimming pared 4 bases from V and 6 bases from J, leaving 15 bases between. The germline V gene encodes CDR1 MNHEY and CDR2 SMNVEV (reference sequence). DNA of the CDR3: TGTGCCAGCAGTTGGGCGGGATCGGGAGCCGGGGAGCTGTTTTTT. Amino acids: CASSWAGSGAGELFF.

The chain combines TRBV19 with TRBJ1-6, with no clear D. The CDR3 sequence is 13 residues long. The germline CDR1 and CDR2 sequences are LNHDA and SQIVND (reference sequence). Trimming removed 3 bases at V and 7 bases at J, with 7 bases between. Written as DNA, the CDR3 is TGTGCCAGTAGTATCGAGGGAAATTCACCCCTCCACTTT. Its protein product is CASSIEGNSPLHF. Looking up the rest from reference TRBV19 and TRBJ1-6 gives the full variable domain: DGGITQSPKYLFRKEGQNVTLSCEQNLNHDAMYWYRQDPGQGLRLIYYSQIVNDFQKGDIAEGYSVSREKKESFPLTVTSAQKNPTAFYLCASSIEGNSPLHFGNGTRLTVT.

In this sample, this clone turned up once. Here the CDR3 DNA reads TGTGCCAGCAGCCGGGCATGGATTTCGGGACAGGGAACAGATACGCAGTATTTT. Amino acid sequence: CASSRAWISGQGTDTQYF. This sequence joins TRBV11-3 and TRBJ2-3; 9 nucleotides match TRBD1. The CDR3 has 18 residues. Unmatched junction bases numbered 15, after V lost 5 bases and J lost 3 bases. CDR1 is SGHNT, CDR2 YENEEA, per germline. Together with reference TRBV11-3 and TRBJ2-3, the CDR3 gives the full variable domain: EAGVVQSPRYKIIEKKQPVAFWCNPISGHNTLYWYLQNLGQGPELLIRYENEEAVDDSQLPKDRFSAERLKGVDSTLKIQPAELGDSAVYLCASSRAWISGQGTDTQYFGPGTRLTVL.

The V call is TRBV12-3 or TRBV12-4, the J call TRBJ1-1, with a possible D match to TRBD1 (6 bases). This CDR3 is built from 11 residues. V lost 2 bases to trimming and J lost 11 bases, with 9 bases between them. The CDR3 nucleotides read TGTGCCAGCAGTTTACAGGGGATGGCTTTCTTT. It is translated as CASSLQGMAFF.

The genes are TRBV7-9 and TRBJ1-4; TRBD1 might be the D (5 bases). The CDR3 is 17 amino acids. Trimming stripped 1 base from V and 0 bases from J, with 12 bases between. Germline values: CDR1 SEHNR, CDR2 FQNEAQ (reference sequence). CDR3 in amino acids: CASSLEGGTTTNEKLFF. Here the CDR3 DNA reads TGTGCCAGCAGCTTAGAGGGAGGGACCACAACTAATGAAAAACTGTTTTTT. Full variable domain (rest looked up from reference TRBV7-9 and TRBJ1-4): DTGVSQNPRHKITKRGQNVTFRCDPISEHNRLYWYRQTLGQGPEFLTYFQNEAQLEKSRLLSDRFSAERPKGSFSTLEIQRTEQGDSAMYLCASSLEGGTTTNEKLFFGSGTQLSVL.

This clone showed up just once. The gene calls are TRBV6-2 or TRBV6-3 and TRBJ1-1; TRBD1 matches at 8 bases. This CDR3 has 16 amino acids. CDR1 and CDR2 (germline): MNHEY, SVGEGT. The J segment lost 0 bases and the V segment lost 2 bases, leaving 5 bases of the junction unmatched. CDR3 in amino acids: CASSYQTGALNTEAFF. CDR3 sequence (DNA): TGTGCCAGCAGTTACCAGACAGGGGCTCTGAACACTGAAGCTTTCTTT.

The rearrangement uses TRBV6-4 and TRBJ1-1; D gene ambiguous. CDR1 and CDR2 (germline): MRHNA, SNTAGT. V was trimmed by 6 bases and J by 5 bases, leaving 19 bases between them. The CDR3 sequence is 15 residues long. The CDR3 DNA reads as TGTGCCAGCAGAAGTGAATCGGTCCGTGAGACTGAAGCTTTCTTT. Protein: CASRSESVRETEAFF.

The chain carries TRBV24-1 and TRBJ1-1; D is uncertain. The CDR3 length is 13 residues. The germline V gene encodes CDR1 KGHDR and CDR2 SFDVKD. V was pared by 9 bases and J by 1 base, with 11 bases between. The CDR3 DNA is TGTGCCACCCGGGAACAAGGGAACACTGAAGCTTTCTTT. Protein: CATREQGNTEAFF.

The chain combines TRBV19 with TRBJ2-3, with D hard to call. CDR3 length: 13 amino acids. Trimming took 4 bases from V and 5 from J, leaving 10 bases between them. CDR1 is LNHDA, CDR2 SQIVND, per germline (reference sequence). The CDR3 nucleotides read TGTGCCAGTAGTAGCGGCCGGCGAGATACGCAGTATTTT. Amino acid sequence: CASSSGRRDTQYF.

This clone was detected a few times. The chain uses TRBV11-2 and TRBJ1-1; D remains ambiguous. The CDR3 spans 14 residues. CDR1 is SGHAT, CDR2 FQNNGV, per germline. V was pared by 4 bases and J by 4 bases, with 13 bases between. CDR3 region: CASSSVSRGTEAFF. CDR3 sequence (DNA): TGTGCCAGCAGCTCGGTCAGCAGAGGCACTGAAGCTTTCTTT.

The J gene is TRBJ2-5, the V gene TRBV6-5, with unresolved D. The CDR3 is 11 residues long. From germline, CDR1 is MNHEY and CDR2 SVGAGI. With 6 bases removed from V and 8 bases from J, the gap between germline ends came to 10 bases. The CDR3 DNA sequence: TGTGCCAGCAGCAACAAATTCACCCAGTACTTC. As protein: CASSNKFTQYF.

The chain combines TRBV5-1 with TRBJ2-3; D unresolved. Deletions cut 1 base from V and 1 base from J, with 10 bases between. Germline V CDR1 and CDR2: SGHRS, YFSETQ. The CDR3 loop spans 15 amino acids. CDR3: CASSLKVQGTDTQYF. In DNA form, the CDR3 reads TGCGCCAGCAGCTTGAAGGTCCAGGGCACAGATACGCAGTATTTT. Drawing the rest from reference TRBV5-1 and TRBJ2-3, the complete variable domain is KAGVTQTPRYLIKTRGQQVTLSCSPISGHRSVSWYQQTPGQGLQFLFEYFSETQRNKGNFPGRFSGRQFSNSRSEMNVSTLELGDSALYLCASSLKVQGTDTQYFGPGTRLTVL.

V gene TRBV6-2 or TRBV6-3 combines with J gene TRBJ1-6, with TRBD1 as a possible D gene (5 bases). V was trimmed by 2 bases and J by 10 bases, leaving 12 bases between them. This CDR3 contains 14 residues. Germline values: CDR1 MNHEY, CDR2 SVGEGT. The CDR3 coding sequence is TGTGCCAGCAGTTACCAGGGTATCGGGTCACCCCTCCACTTT. Translating gives CASSYQGIGSPLHF.

The gene calls are TRBV11-1 and TRBJ2-7; 7 nucleotides align to TRBD2. The germline V gene has CDR1 SGHAT and CDR2 FQDESV (reference sequence). CDR3 size: 13 residues. V lost 10 bases, J lost 3 bases, and 9 bases stayed unmatched. The CDR3 sequence: CATKRGGSYEQYF. The CDR3 nucleotides read TGTGCCACCAAGCGGGGAGGTAGCTACGAGCAGTACTTC.

The rearrangement links TRBV19 to TRBJ1-1; D is possibly TRBD1 (6 bases). The germline V gene encodes CDR1 LNHDA and CDR2 SQIVND (reference sequence). V gave up 5 bases and J gave up 6 bases, with 13 bases separating them. The CDR3 has 13 residues. CDR3 nucleotide sequence: TGTGCCAGTAGTTTAGGACAGAGCCCTGAAGCTTTCTTT. It translates to CASSLGQSPEAFF.

The rearrangement uses TRBV18 and TRBJ2-1; 9 nucleotides match TRBD1. The CDR3 consists of 13 residues. V trimming: 6 bases; J trimming: 6 bases; junction bases outside the gene matches: 3. CDR1 and CDR2 (germline): KGHSH, LQKENI. The DNA for the CDR3 is TGTGCCAGCTCGTGGGACAGGGCCAATGAGCAGTTCTTC. It codes for CASSWDRANEQFF.

The table lists this clone with a count of one. V gene TRBV25-1 combines with J gene TRBJ2-6; D might be TRBD1 (5 bases). This CDR3 is built from 14 residues. Trimming cost V 2 bases and J 5 bases, with 7 bases left between them. Germline assignment: CDR1 MGHDK and CDR2 SYGVNS. The CDR3 DNA is TGTGCCAGCAGTGAACAGGGCTGGGCCAACGTCCTGACTTTC. It translates to CASSEQGWANVLTF. The full variable domain, its missing parts supplied by reference TRBV25-1 and TRBJ2-6, is EADIYQTPRYLVIGTGKKITLECSQTMGHDKMYWYQQDPGMELHLIHYSYGVNSTEKGDLSSESTVSRIRTEHFPLTLESARPSHTSQYLCASSEQGWANVLTFGAGSRLTVL.

This chain links TRBV7-9 with TRBJ2-5; TRBD2 might be the D (6 bases). Germline CDR1 and CDR2: SEHNR and FQNEAQ (reference sequence). With 6 bases removed from V and 5 bases from J, the gap between germline ends came to 13 bases. The CDR3 contains 13 residues. CDR3 loop: CASRFSRGETQYF. The CDR3 coding sequence is TGTGCCAGCAGATTTAGTCGGGGGGAGACCCAGTACTTC.

The genes are TRBV6-2 or TRBV6-3 and TRBJ2-7; 7 bases align to TRBD2. Unmatched junction bases numbered 5, after V lost 5 bases and J lost 1 base. The CDR3 runs to 14 residues. Per germline, CDR1 MNHEY and CDR2 SVGEGT. The CDR3 here is CASSKSGESYEQYF. CDR3 in DNA: TGTGCCAGCAGTAAAAGCGGGGAGTCCTACGAGCAGTACTTC.

V and J are TRBV9 and TRBJ2-1, with D perhaps matching TRBD2 (7 bases). The CDR3 has 16 amino acids. Per the germline V gene, CDR1 is SGDLS and CDR2 is YYNGEE. Between the trimmed V and J ends, which lost 3 bases and 2 bases, there was a span of 15 bases. CDR3 nucleotides: TGTGCCAGCAGCGCCGGGGGCGGGGGCACCTACAATGAGCAGTTCTTC. Amino acid sequence: CASSAGGGGTYNEQFF.

This clone was observed once. This sequence joins TRBV5-1 and TRBJ2-7, with D possibly matching TRBD2 (6 bases). V was pared by 4 bases and J by 0 bases, with 14 bases between. CDR1 and CDR2 from the germline V gene are SGHRS and YFSETQ. This CDR3 region has 15 residues. The CDR3 DNA reads as TGCGCCAGCAGCATCCGTGGGGGGAGCTCCTACGAGCAGTACTTC. Translated: CASSIRGGSSYEQYF.